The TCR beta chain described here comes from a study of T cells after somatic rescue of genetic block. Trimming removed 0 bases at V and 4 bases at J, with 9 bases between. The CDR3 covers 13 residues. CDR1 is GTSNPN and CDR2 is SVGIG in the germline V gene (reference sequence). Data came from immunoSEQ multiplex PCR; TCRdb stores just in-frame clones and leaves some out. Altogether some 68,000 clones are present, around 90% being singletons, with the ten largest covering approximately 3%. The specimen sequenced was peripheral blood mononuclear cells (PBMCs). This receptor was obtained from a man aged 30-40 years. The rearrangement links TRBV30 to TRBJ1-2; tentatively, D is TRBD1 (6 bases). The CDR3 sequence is CAWSVHRVYGYTF. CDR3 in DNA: TGTGCCTGGAGTGTACACAGGGTCTATGGCTACACCTTC.